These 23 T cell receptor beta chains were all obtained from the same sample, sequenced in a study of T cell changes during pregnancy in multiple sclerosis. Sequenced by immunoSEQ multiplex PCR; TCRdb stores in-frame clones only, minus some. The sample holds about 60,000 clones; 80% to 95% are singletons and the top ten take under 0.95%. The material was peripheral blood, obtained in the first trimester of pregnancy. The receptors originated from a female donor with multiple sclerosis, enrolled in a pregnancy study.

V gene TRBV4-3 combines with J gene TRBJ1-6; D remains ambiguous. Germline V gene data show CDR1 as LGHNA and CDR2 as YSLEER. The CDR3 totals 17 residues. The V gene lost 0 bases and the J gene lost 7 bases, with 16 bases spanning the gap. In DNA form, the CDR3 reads TGCGCCAGCAGCCAAGATGCCCCAGGCAGTGTAAATTCACCCCTCCACTTT. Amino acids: CASSQDAPGSVNSPLHF.

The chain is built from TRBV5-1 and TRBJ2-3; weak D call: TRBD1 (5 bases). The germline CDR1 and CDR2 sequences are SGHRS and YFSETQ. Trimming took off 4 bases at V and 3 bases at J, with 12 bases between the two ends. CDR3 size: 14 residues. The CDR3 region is CASSIQGGTDTQYF. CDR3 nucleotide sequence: TGCGCCAGCAGCATCCAGGGTGGAACAGATACGCAGTATTTT.

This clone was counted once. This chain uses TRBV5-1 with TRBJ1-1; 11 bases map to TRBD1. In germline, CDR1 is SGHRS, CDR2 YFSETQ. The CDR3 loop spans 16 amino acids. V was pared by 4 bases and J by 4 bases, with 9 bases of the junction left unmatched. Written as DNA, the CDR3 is TGCGCCAGCAGCCGCGGGACAGGGGGACTGAGCACTGAAGCTTTCTTT. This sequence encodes CASSRGTGGLSTEAFF.

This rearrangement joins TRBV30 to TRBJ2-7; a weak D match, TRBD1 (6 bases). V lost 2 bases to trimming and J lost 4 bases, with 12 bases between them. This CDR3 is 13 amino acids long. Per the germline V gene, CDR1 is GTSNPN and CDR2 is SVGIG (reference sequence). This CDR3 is CAWSRGHQYEQYF. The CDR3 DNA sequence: TGTGCCTGGAGTCGGGGACACCAATACGAGCAGTACTTC.

CDR3 in amino acids: CASSVASGGSNEKLFF. CDR3 nucleotides: TGTGCCAGCAGCGTAGCGTCTGGAGGGTCTAATGAAAAACTGTTTTTT. This chain uses TRBV9 with TRBJ1-4; the D is unclear. The CDR3 has 16 amino acids. Germline V lookup: CDR1 SGDLS, CDR2 YYNGEE. The germline V and J ends were trimmed by 0 bases and 3 bases, with 12 bases remaining between them.

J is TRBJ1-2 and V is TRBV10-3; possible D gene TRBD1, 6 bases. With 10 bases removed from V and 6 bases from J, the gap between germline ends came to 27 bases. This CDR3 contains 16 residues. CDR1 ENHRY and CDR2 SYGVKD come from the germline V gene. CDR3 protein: CATHWERSGEHDGYTF. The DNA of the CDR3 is TGTGCCACCCACTGGGAAAGGTCAGGGGAACATGATGGCTACACCTTC.

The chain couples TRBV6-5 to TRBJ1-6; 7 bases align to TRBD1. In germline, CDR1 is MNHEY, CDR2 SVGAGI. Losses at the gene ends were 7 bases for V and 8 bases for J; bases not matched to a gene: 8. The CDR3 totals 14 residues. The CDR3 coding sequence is TGTGCCAGCACAAGCCGACAGGGCGATTCACCCCTCCACTTT. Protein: CASTSRQGDSPLHF.

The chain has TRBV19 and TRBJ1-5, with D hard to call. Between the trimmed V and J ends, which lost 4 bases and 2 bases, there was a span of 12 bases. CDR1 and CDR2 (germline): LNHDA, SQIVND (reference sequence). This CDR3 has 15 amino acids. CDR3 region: CASSNSQLGNQPQHF. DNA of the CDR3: TGTGCCAGTAGTAACAGTCAACTTGGCAATCAGCCCCAGCATTTT.

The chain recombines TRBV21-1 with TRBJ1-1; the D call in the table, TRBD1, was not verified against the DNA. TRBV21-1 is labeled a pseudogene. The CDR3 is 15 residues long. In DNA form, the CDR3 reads TGTGCCAGCAGAACTAGAGACAGGGTCAACACTGAAGCTTTCTTT. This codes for CASRTRDRVNTEAFF.

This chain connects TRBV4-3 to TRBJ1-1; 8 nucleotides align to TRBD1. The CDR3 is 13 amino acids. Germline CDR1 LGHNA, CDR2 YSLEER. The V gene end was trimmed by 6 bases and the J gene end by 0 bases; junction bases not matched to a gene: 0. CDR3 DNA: TGCGCCAGCAGACAGGGGGTGAACACTGAAGCTTTCTTT. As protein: CASRQGVNTEAFF.

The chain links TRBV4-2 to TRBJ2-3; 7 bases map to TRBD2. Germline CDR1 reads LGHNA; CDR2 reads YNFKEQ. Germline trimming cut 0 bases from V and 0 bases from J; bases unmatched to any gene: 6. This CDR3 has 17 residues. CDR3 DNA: TGTGCCAGCAGCCAAGAATTCGCTAGCGGAAGCACAGATACGCAGTATTTT. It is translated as CASSQEFASGSTDTQYF.

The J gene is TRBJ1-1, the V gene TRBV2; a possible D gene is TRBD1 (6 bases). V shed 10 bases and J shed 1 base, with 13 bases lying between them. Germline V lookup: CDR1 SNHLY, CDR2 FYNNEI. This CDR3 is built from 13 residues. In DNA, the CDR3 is TGTGCCAACCGCGCGACAGGGAACACTGAAGCTTTCTTT. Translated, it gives CANRATGNTEAFF.

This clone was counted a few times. The CDR3 protein is CARGTGIDEAFF. The CDR3 DNA sequence: TGTGCCAGGGGGACAGGGATTGATGAAGCTTTCTTT. This rearrangement joins TRBV2 to TRBJ1-1; TRBD1 agrees at 9 bases. Germline assignment: CDR1 SNHLY and CDR2 FYNNEI. CDR3 length: 12 amino acids. J was trimmed by 7 bases and V by 9 bases; bases with no gene match: 6.

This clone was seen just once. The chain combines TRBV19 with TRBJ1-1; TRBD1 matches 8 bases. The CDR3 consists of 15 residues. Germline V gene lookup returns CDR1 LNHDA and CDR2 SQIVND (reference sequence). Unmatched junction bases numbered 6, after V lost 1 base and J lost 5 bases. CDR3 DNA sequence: TGTGCCAGTAGTATAGGCCCTCAGGGGGCTACTGAAGCTTTCTTT. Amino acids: CASSIGPQGATEAFF.

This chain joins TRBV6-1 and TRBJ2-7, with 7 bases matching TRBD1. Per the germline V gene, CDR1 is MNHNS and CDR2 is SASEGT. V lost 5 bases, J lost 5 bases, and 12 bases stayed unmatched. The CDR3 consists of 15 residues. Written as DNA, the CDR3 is TGTGCCAGCAGTAGACAGGGATCCCCTTTGAACGAGCAGTACTTC. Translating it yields CASSRQGSPLNEQYF.

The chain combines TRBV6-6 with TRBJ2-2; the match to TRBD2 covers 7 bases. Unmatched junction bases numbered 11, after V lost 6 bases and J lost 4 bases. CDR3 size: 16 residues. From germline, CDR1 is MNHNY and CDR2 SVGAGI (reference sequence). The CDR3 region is CASSRGVGAGTGELFF. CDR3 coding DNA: TGTGCCAGCAGCCGGGGGGTCGGCGCGGGCACCGGGGAGCTGTTTTTT.

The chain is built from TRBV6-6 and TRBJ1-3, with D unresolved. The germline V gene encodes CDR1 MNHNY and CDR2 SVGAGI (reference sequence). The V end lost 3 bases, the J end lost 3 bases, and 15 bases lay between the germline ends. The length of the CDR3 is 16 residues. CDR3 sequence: CASSYTWRRDGNTIYF. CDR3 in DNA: TGTGCCAGCAGTTATACGTGGAGACGGGATGGAAACACCATATATTTT.

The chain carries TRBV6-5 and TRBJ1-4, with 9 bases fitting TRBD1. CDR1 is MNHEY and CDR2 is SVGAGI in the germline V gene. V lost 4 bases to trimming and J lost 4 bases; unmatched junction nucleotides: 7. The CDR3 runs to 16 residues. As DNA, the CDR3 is TGTGCCAGCAGTTCAATACAGGGGGCGGGTAATGAAAAACTGTTTTTT. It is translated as CASSSIQGAGNEKLFF.

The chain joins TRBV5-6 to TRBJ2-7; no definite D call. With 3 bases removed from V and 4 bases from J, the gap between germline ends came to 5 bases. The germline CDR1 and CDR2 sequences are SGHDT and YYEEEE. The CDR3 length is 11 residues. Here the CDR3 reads CASSSVYEQYF. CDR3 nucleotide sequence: TGTGCCAGCAGCTCAGTGTACGAGCAGTACTTC.

This CDR3 is CASSTTPSNILFF. In DNA, the CDR3 is TGTGCCAGCAGCACTACCCCCAGTAATATACTGTTTTTT. The chain carries TRBV7-2 and TRBJ1-4; D is uncertain. V lost 5 bases and J 13 bases, leaving 17 bases between the germline ends. Germline CDR1 and CDR2: SGHTA and FQGNSA. The length of the CDR3 is 13 residues. Full variable domain (rest looked up from reference TRBV7-2 and TRBJ1-4): GAGVSQSPSNKVTEKGKDVELRCDPISGHTALYWYRQSLGQGLEFLIYFQGNSAPDKSGLPSDRFSAERTGGSVSTLTIQRTQQEDSAVYLCASSTTPSNILFFGSGTQLSVL.

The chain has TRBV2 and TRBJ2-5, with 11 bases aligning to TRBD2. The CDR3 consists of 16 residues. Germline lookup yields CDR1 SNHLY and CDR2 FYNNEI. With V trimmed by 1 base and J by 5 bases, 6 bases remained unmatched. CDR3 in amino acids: CASSEVLAGGVETQYF. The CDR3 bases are TGTGCCAGCAGTGAAGTCCTAGCGGGGGGTGTGGAGACCCAGTACTTC.

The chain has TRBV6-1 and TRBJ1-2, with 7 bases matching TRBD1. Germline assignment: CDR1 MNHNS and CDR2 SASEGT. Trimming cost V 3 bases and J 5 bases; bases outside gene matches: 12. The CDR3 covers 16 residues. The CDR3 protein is CASSEPGQSWVYGYTF. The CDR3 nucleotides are TGTGCCAGCAGTGAGCCGGGACAGTCTTGGGTTTATGGCTACACCTTC.

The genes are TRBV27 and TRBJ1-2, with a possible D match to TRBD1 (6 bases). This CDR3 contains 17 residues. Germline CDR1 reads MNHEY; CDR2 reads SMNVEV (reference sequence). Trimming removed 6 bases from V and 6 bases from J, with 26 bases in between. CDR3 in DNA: TGTGCCAGCAGACATAACCGCTTACAGGGCCAGGGCGATGGCTACACCTTC. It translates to CASRHNRLQGQGDGYTF.